This T cell receptor beta chain was captured by sequencing in a study of T cells after yellow fever vaccination. V shed 6 bases and J shed 4 bases, with 15 bases lying between them. Germline CDR1 is DFQATT and CDR2 is SNEGSKA (reference sequence). This CDR3 region has 13 residues. Via MiXCR, TCRdb re-called the 5' RACE reads, giving one row per CDR3 protein. Here the sample spans some 260,000 distinct CDR3 sequences, over 4.5% being singletons. This clonotype was sampled from a man aged 18-30 years who received the YFV17D yellow fever vaccine. The sequencing here drew on CD4+ T cells sorted from PBMCs, taken on the day of the yellow fever booster vaccination. V gene TRBV20-1 combines with J gene TRBJ1-1; D unclear. This chain's CDR3 is CSARRAGGTEAFF. The CDR3 DNA reads TGCAGTGCCCGCCGTGCTGGAGGCACTGAAGCTTTCTTT.